The 18 T cell receptor beta chains given below trace back to one sample, sequenced in a study of cytomegalovirus exposure and HLA in healthy donors. The PCR employed 60 Vbeta primers together with 13 Jbeta primers. The protocol was immunoSEQ multiplex PCR, while the TCRdb copy is restricted to in-frame clones and leaves out a portion. The profile covers 160,000 or so clones, with 60% to 80% appearing a single time and approximately 6% taken by the ten largest. The specimen was PBMCs. Receptors were obtained from a man between 40 and 49 years old in good health and CMV-seropositive.

In nucleotides, the CDR3 is TGCGCCAGCAGCCCCTTACAGGGATCCTACGAGCAGTACTTC. This translates into CASSPLQGSYEQYF. The J gene is TRBJ2-7, the V gene TRBV5-1; D is perhaps TRBD1 (6 bases). V gave up 4 bases and J gave up 1 base, with 12 bases separating them. This CDR3 spans 14 amino acids. Germline values: CDR1 SGHRS, CDR2 YFSETQ.

The V and J genes are TRBV5-4 and TRBJ2-1, with D possibly matching TRBD2 (5 bases). CDR1 is SGHNT, CDR2 YYREEE, per germline (reference sequence). V was cut by 1 base and J by 5 bases, with 19 bases left in between. This CDR3 comprises 17 residues. The CDR3 bases are TGTGCCAGCAGCTTGCAGCGCGGGCCCGAAACTAACAATGAGCAGTTCTTC. It specifies CASSLQRGPETNNEQFF.

The chain has TRBV5-1 and TRBJ2-4; the match to TRBD2 covers 13 bases. The J segment lost 7 bases and the V segment lost 3 bases, leaving 4 bases of the junction unmatched. Germline V gene lookup returns CDR1 SGHRS and CDR2 YFSETQ. The CDR3 is 15 amino acids. This CDR3 is CASSSGLAGVNIQYF. DNA of the CDR3: TGCGCCAGCAGCTCTGGACTAGCGGGAGTCAACATTCAGTACTTC.

The J gene is TRBJ2-7, the V gene TRBV5-4; TRBD2 agrees at 12 bases. V shed 4 bases and J 5 bases; nucleotides not matched to a gene: 7. From germline, CDR1 is SGHNT and CDR2 YYREEE (reference sequence). There are 15 residues in the CDR3. The CDR3 loop reads CASSVPSGRADEQYF. CDR3 DNA: TGTGCCAGCAGCGTCCCTAGCGGGAGGGCAGACGAGCAGTACTTC.

The V gene is TRBV7-2, the J gene TRBJ1-2; weak D call: TRBD1 (6 bases). Germline CDR1 reads SGHTA; CDR2 reads FQGNSA. This CDR3 has 15 amino acids. Deletions cut 4 bases from V and 1 base from J, with 13 bases between. The CDR3 protein is CASSSRDTYNYGYTF. The CDR3 region has the DNA TGTGCCAGCAGCTCCCGGGACACCTATAACTATGGCTACACCTTC.

The chain recombines TRBV5-1 with TRBJ2-1; D perhaps matches TRBD2 (6 bases). Germline V gene data show CDR1 as SGHRS and CDR2 as YFSETQ. V was shortened by 4 bases and J by 8 bases, with 19 bases between the two germline ends. The CDR3 is 15 residues long. As DNA, the CDR3 is TGCGCCAGCAGCCCTCTGGCTAGCGACGGTCATGAGCAGTTCTTC. It yields the protein CASSPLASDGHEQFF.

J is TRBJ1-5 and V is TRBV27; no definite D call. The CDR3 contains 13 residues. CDR1 is MNHEY and CDR2 is SMNVEV in the germline V gene (reference sequence). Trimming pared 0 bases from V and 7 bases from J, leaving 7 bases between. The DNA of the CDR3 is TGTGCCAGCAGTTTATCCATGTTCCAGCCCCAGCATTTT. Its translation: CASSLSMFQPQHF.

V usage is TRBV11-2 and J usage is TRBJ1-1; 8 positions agree with TRBD1. This CDR3 is 12 amino acids long. In germline, CDR1 is SGHAT, CDR2 FQNNGV. With V trimmed by 5 bases and J by 7 bases, 3 bases remained unmatched. CDR3: CASSQDRVEAFF. The DNA for the CDR3 is TGTGCCAGCAGCCAGGACAGGGTTGAAGCTTTCTTT.

This clone was found once. The chain combines TRBV7-3 with TRBJ1-2; TRBD1 might be the D (6 bases). CDR1 is SGHTA and CDR2 is FQGTGA in the germline V gene. The CDR3 consists of 13 residues. The germline V and J ends were trimmed by 5 bases and 5 bases, with 12 bases remaining between them. CDR3 loop: CASSLAQGYGYTF. CDR3 coding DNA: TGTGCCAGCAGCCTGGCACAGGGATATGGCTACACCTTC. Combining the CDR3 with reference TRBV7-3 and TRBJ1-2 gives the whole variable domain GAGVSQTPSNKVTEKGKYVELRCDPISGHTALYWYRQSLGQGPEFLIYFQGTGAADDSGLPNDRFFAVRPEGSVSTLKIQRTERGDSAVYLCASSLAQGYGYTFGSGTRLTVV.

The chain combines TRBV2 with TRBJ1-1; D perhaps matches TRBD1 (6 bases). The V end lost 2 bases, the J end lost 7 bases, and 11 bases lay between the germline ends. CDR1 is SNHLY, CDR2 FYNNEI, per germline. The CDR3 is made up of 13 amino acids. The chain's CDR3 is CASSESGQLEAFF. Written as DNA, the CDR3 is TGTGCCAGCAGTGAAAGCGGACAGCTTGAAGCTTTCTTT.

Only a few counts were recorded for this clone. The V call is TRBV10-3, the J call TRBJ1-5; D unresolved. Germline V gives CDR1 ENHRY, CDR2 SYGVKD. The CDR3 extends over 14 amino acids. V lost 10 bases, J lost 0 bases, and 13 bases lay in between. CDR3 in amino acids: CATAPGYSNQPQHF. In nucleotides, the CDR3 is TGTGCCACCGCGCCGGGGTATAGCAATCAGCCCCAGCATTTT.

J is TRBJ1-1 and V is TRBV7-3; 8 bases agree with TRBD1. Germline trimming cut 5 bases from V and 5 bases from J; bases unmatched to any gene: 7. Germline V CDR1 and CDR2: SGHTA, FQGTGA. CDR3 size: 14 residues. This chain's CDR3 is CASSPDRGRTEAFF. The CDR3 region has the DNA TGTGCCAGCAGCCCAGACAGGGGTCGAACTGAAGCTTTCTTT.

This clone has more than one count but fewer than ten. The genes are TRBV7-6 and TRBJ2-5; 14 bases agree with TRBD2. Per the germline V gene, CDR1 is SGHVS and CDR2 is FNYEAQ. The CDR3 extends over 18 amino acids. Trimming at V came to 3 bases and at J to 2 bases, leaving 8 bases not matched to a gene. CDR3 residues: CASSLGTSGSLGQETQYF. CDR3 sequence (DNA): TGTGCCAGCAGCTTGGGGACTAGCGGGAGCTTGGGACAAGAGACCCAGTACTTC.

This rearrangement joins TRBV7-3 to TRBJ2-1; 9 bases align to TRBD1. The V and J ends lost 5 bases and 4 bases, in that order; junction bases with no gene match: 9. The CDR3 is 16 amino acids. Germline values: CDR1 SGHTA, CDR2 FQGTGA. Here the CDR3 DNA reads TGTGCCAGCAGCGTCCGCGGGACAGGGATGTACAATGAGCAGTTCTTC. Its translation: CASSVRGTGMYNEQFF.

The rearrangement joins TRBV15 to TRBJ1-5; the match to TRBD1 covers 8 bases. The CDR3 loop spans 16 amino acids. V was clipped by 3 bases and J by 2 bases; unmatched bases: 6. Germline CDR1 LNHNV, CDR2 YYDKDF (reference sequence). Here the CDR3 reads CATSSGQGRGNQPQHF. The CDR3 bases are TGTGCCACCAGCAGCGGACAGGGTAGGGGCAATCAGCCCCAGCATTTT.

This CDR3 is CASSFTGGLSAEAFF. The CDR3 nucleotides are TGTGCCAGCAGCTTTACAGGGGGTTTGTCGGCTGAAGCTTTCTTT. The genes are TRBV7-9 and TRBJ1-1, with 8 bases matching TRBD1. The ends lost 3 bases at V and 6 bases at J; junction bases unmatched: 9. The CDR3 runs to 15 residues. From germline, CDR1 is SEHNR and CDR2 FQNEAQ (reference sequence).

J is TRBJ2-7 and V is TRBV10-3, with D possibly TRBD2 on 5 matching bases. Germline CDR1 is ENHRY and CDR2 is SYGVKD. The CDR3 runs to 15 residues. The V gene lost 6 bases and the J gene lost 6 bases, with 21 bases spanning the gap. Here the CDR3 DNA reads TGTGCCATCAGCCCACCACCTCCCCGGGGTCCCGAGCAGTACTTC. The encoded protein is CAISPPPPRGPEQYF.

The V gene is TRBV5-1, the J gene TRBJ2-4; 8 bases line up with TRBD2. The junction had 6 bases not matched to a gene; V was cut back by 5 bases and J by 5 bases. Germline assignment: CDR1 SGHRS and CDR2 YFSETQ. The CDR3 covers 14 residues. The DNA for the CDR3 is TGCGCCAGCAGTAACGGGGGGGCCCAAAACATTCAGTACTTC. It is translated as CASSNGGAQNIQYF.